The 29 T cell receptor beta chains below come from one sample, sequenced in a study of blood T cell repertoires in COVID-19. The repertoire was sequenced with immunoSEQ multiplex PCR; TCRdb's copy has only in-frame clones and lacks some. This sample yields about 250,000 clones, of which 85% to 90% are seen a single time; under 3% belongs to the top ten. The sample consisted of PBMCs or T cells enriched from blood (not recorded which). The receptor set was obtained from a woman aged 18-29 years who had recovered from COVID-19.

V gene TRBV5-1 combines with J gene TRBJ2-3; 9 bases line up with TRBD2. V gave up 1 base and J gave up 3 bases; unmatched junction bases: 6. Looked up from germline, CDR1 is SGHRS and CDR2 is YFSETQ. This CDR3 has 16 residues. The CDR3 bases are TGCGCCAGCAGCTTGAGGCCTAGCGGGGATACAGATACGCAGTATTTT. Amino acids: CASSLRPSGDTDTQYF.

The chain has TRBV6-5 and TRBJ1-1; no definite D call. Trimming stripped 3 bases from V and 1 base from J, with 3 bases between. There are 12 residues in the CDR3. CDR1 and CDR2 from the germline V gene are MNHEY and SVGAGI. The CDR3 reads CASSYKNTEAFF. CDR3 coding DNA: TGTGCCAGCAGTTATAAGAACACTGAAGCTTTCTTT.

The CDR3 sequence is CASSVGTGVGNTIYF. Here the CDR3 DNA reads TGTGCCAGCAGCGTAGGGACAGGGGTTGGAAACACCATATATTTT. The chain links TRBV9 to TRBJ1-3; 9 bases align to TRBD1. The J segment lost 3 bases and the V segment lost 0 bases, leaving 1 base of the junction unmatched. The CDR3 contains 15 residues. Germline V lookup: CDR1 SGDLS, CDR2 YYNGEE. The full variable domain, its missing parts supplied by reference TRBV9 and TRBJ1-3, is DSGVTQTPKHLITATGQRVTLRCSPRSGDLSVYWYQQSLDQGLQFLIQYYNGEERAKGNILERFSAQQFPDLHSELNLSSLELGDSALYFCASSVGTGVGNTIYFGEGSWLTVV.

This chain uses TRBV5-1 with TRBJ2-5; 9 bases line up with TRBD1. V shed 0 bases and J 4 bases; nucleotides not matched to a gene: 13. The CDR3 is made up of 18 amino acids. In germline, CDR1 is SGHRS, CDR2 YFSETQ. CDR3 protein: CASSLGTGEGLVGETQYF. For the CDR3, the DNA is TGCGCCAGCAGCTTGGGGACAGGGGAAGGTCTGGTCGGAGAGACCCAGTACTTC. The variable domain in full, completed from reference TRBV5-1 and TRBJ2-5, reads KAGVTQTPRYLIKTRGQQVTLSCSPISGHRSVSWYQQTPGQGLQFLFEYFSETQRNKGNFPGRFSGRQFSNSRSEMNVSTLELGDSALYLCASSLGTGEGLVGETQYFGPGTRLLVL.

The V call is TRBV14, the J call TRBJ1-6, with 7 positions matching TRBD1. The V gene's germline CDR1 is SGHDN and CDR2 FVKESK. This CDR3 is built from 18 residues. V lost 4 bases and J lost 4; bases outside the gene matches: 13. The CDR3 nucleotides are TGTGCCAGCAGCCTACCGACGACAGGGACCTATTATAATTCACCCCTCCACTTT. It specifies CASSLPTTGTYYNSPLHF.

The V and J genes are TRBV29-1 and TRBJ1-2; 7 bases align to TRBD1. Germline CDR1 SQVTM, CDR2 ANQGSEA. This CDR3 region has 13 residues. J gave up 5 bases and V 1 base, and 4 bases lay outside the gene matches. CDR3 residues: CSVEAATGYGYTF. The CDR3 nucleotides are TGCAGCGTTGAAGCCGCGACAGGGTATGGCTACACCTTC.

The chain links TRBV27 to TRBJ2-2; 7 bases align to TRBD1. V trimming: 4 bases; J trimming: 3 bases; junction bases outside the gene matches: 5. CDR1 is MNHEY and CDR2 is SMNVEV in the germline V gene (reference sequence). This CDR3 spans 15 amino acids. CDR3 loop: CASSSRQGYTGELFF. The CDR3 DNA sequence: TGTGCCAGCAGTTCCCGACAGGGATACACCGGGGAGCTGTTTTTT.

The V and J genes are TRBV7-2 and TRBJ2-3; 12 nucleotides align to TRBD2. V was pared by 7 bases and J by 5 bases, with 10 bases of the junction left unmatched. CDR3 length: 16 amino acids. Germline CDR1 and CDR2: SGHTA and FQGNSA. The CDR3 nucleotides read TGTGCCAGCACCTCTGGGCTAGCGGGGGGGCTAGATACGCAGTATTTT. Translation gives CASTSGLAGGLDTQYF.

The gene calls are TRBV5-4 and TRBJ2-1, with D tentatively TRBD1 (6 bases). The V gene lost 2 bases and the J gene lost 8 bases, with 8 bases spanning the gap. Germline CDR1 and CDR2: SGHNT and YYREEE (reference sequence). The CDR3 totals 12 residues. Here the CDR3 reads CASSLTGYEQFF. CDR3 nucleotide sequence: TGTGCCAGCAGCTTAACAGGGTATGAGCAGTTCTTC.

The chain has TRBV7-6 and TRBJ2-2; 7 bases align to TRBD2. Germline V lookup: CDR1 SGHVS, CDR2 FNYEAQ. V trimming: 6 bases; J trimming: 6 bases; junction bases outside the gene matches: 4. The CDR3 sequence is 13 residues long. The CDR3, as DNA: TGTGCCAGCAGTACTGCGGGGGCCGGGGAGCTGTTTTTT. Translated: CASSTAGAGELFF.

The V and J genes are TRBV4-1 and TRBJ2-1, with 9 bases matching TRBD2. V was clipped by 0 bases and J by 9 bases; unmatched bases: 9. Germline CDR1 MGHRA, CDR2 YSYEKL. The CDR3 loop spans 16 amino acids. CDR3 in DNA: TGCGCCAGCAGCCAAGATCTGGCGGGGGGGCTCGGTGAGCAGTTCTTC. The encoded protein is CASSQDLAGGLGEQFF.

The chain links TRBV11-1 to TRBJ1-6, with 8 bases lining up with TRBD1. V shed 2 bases, J shed 10 bases, and the junction held 7 bases outside the gene matches. CDR3 length: 15 amino acids. Germline-derived CDR1 and CDR2 are SGHAT and FQDESV (reference sequence). The CDR3 sequence: CASSLSRQGASPLHF. DNA of the CDR3: TGTGCCAGCAGCTTAAGTCGGCAGGGGGCCTCACCCCTCCACTTT.

The chain combines TRBV6-1 with TRBJ2-1, with 9 positions matching TRBD2. V was clipped by 3 bases and J by 8 bases; unmatched bases: 5. Germline V gene lookup returns CDR1 MNHNS and CDR2 SASEGT. CDR3 length equals 14 residues. CDR3: CASSDRTSVDEQFF. The DNA for the CDR3 is TGTGCCAGCAGTGACCGGACTAGCGTCGATGAGCAGTTCTTC.

This clone is a singleton in its sample. V usage is TRBV11-2 and J usage is TRBJ1-6, with TRBD1 matching 10 bases. CDR1 and CDR2 from the germline V gene are SGHAT and FQNNGV. There are 16 residues in the CDR3. V trimming: 4 bases; J trimming: 10 bases; junction bases outside the gene matches: 10. CDR3 residues: CASSSYLGQGNSPLHF. The CDR3 nucleotides read TGTGCCAGCAGCTCCTACTTGGGACAGGGGAACTCACCCCTCCACTTT. Full variable domain (outside the CDR3, taken from reference TRBV11-2 and TRBJ1-6): EAGVAQSPRYKIIEKRQSVAFWCNPISGHATLYWYQQILGQGPKLLIQFQNNGVVDDSQLPKDRFSAERLKGVDSTLKIQPAKLEDSAVYLCASSSYLGQGNSPLHFGNGTRLTVT.

The rearrangement joins TRBV5-6 to TRBJ2-1; TRBD2 agrees at 8 bases. Germline lookup yields CDR1 SGHDT and CDR2 YYEEEE. CDR3 size: 14 residues. V shed 4 bases, J shed 6 bases, and the junction held 6 bases outside the gene matches. CDR3 bases: TGTGCCAGCAGCCTCGGACTAGCAGTCAATGAGCAGTTCTTC. Protein product: CASSLGLAVNEQFF.

V gene TRBV18 combines with J gene TRBJ2-7, with a possible D match to TRBD1 (6 bases). Germline V lookup: CDR1 KGHSH, CDR2 LQKENI. The CDR3 is 16 residues long. Deletions cut 6 bases from V and 3 bases from J, with 21 bases between. CDR3 in DNA: TGTGCCAGCTCCGATCGTGGGGCAGGGGCGGACTACGAGCAGTACTTC. Its protein is CASSDRGAGADYEQYF.

The genes are TRBV27 and TRBJ1-1, with D possibly TRBD1 on 6 matching bases. The CDR3 is made up of 15 amino acids. Between the trimmed V and J ends, which lost 9 bases and 7 bases, there was a span of 24 bases. CDR1 is MNHEY and CDR2 is SMNVEV in the germline V gene (reference sequence). Here the CDR3 DNA reads TGTGCCAGTTGGGGTTTGGGGGCTGGACTTTTTGAAGCTTTCTTT. Translated, it gives CASWGLGAGLFEAFF.

This sequence joins TRBV5-4 and TRBJ1-2; D remains ambiguous. The V and J ends lost 4 bases and 3 bases respectively, with 10 bases between them. Germline V gives CDR1 SGHNT, CDR2 YYREEE (reference sequence). The length of the CDR3 is 13 residues. CDR3 sequence (DNA): TGTGCCAGCAGCCCGCATAACTACTATGGCTACACCTTC. It yields the protein CASSPHNYYGYTF.

V and J are TRBV4-1 and TRBJ2-1; D might be TRBD2 (5 bases). The CDR3 consists of 18 residues. V lost 1 base to trimming and J lost 8 bases, with 24 bases between them. Looked up from germline, CDR1 is MGHRA and CDR2 is YSYEKL. This CDR3 is CASSQGGRGIFWVDEQFF. CDR3 in DNA: TGCGCCAGCAGCCAAGGAGGAAGAGGGATTTTTTGGGTCGATGAGCAGTTCTTC.

The gene calls are TRBV7-9 and TRBJ2-2, with D perhaps matching TRBD1 (5 bases). Germline V gene sequence: CDR1 SEHNR, CDR2 FQNEAQ (reference sequence). The CDR3 contains 13 residues. V was trimmed by 5 bases and J by 7 bases, leaving 11 bases between them. This CDR3 is CASSAQGVGELFF. Here the CDR3 DNA reads TGTGCCAGCAGCGCCCAGGGTGTCGGGGAGCTGTTTTTT.

The rearrangement joins TRBV10-1 to TRBJ2-5; D possibly corresponds to TRBD2 (7 bases). Deletions cut 3 bases from V and 1 base from J, with 12 bases between. Germline CDR1 and CDR2: WNHNN and SYGVQD (reference sequence). The CDR3 contains 15 residues. The CDR3 DNA follows: TGCGCCAGCAGTGAAGGAGGGGGGGCCCAAGAGACCCAGTACTTC. This encodes CASSEGGGAQETQYF.

The chain links TRBV7-3 to TRBJ1-2; tentatively, D is TRBD1 (6 bases). V lost 4 bases, J lost 4 bases, and 10 bases lay in between. Germline-derived CDR1 and CDR2 are SGHTA and FQGTGA. The CDR3 sequence is 13 residues long. This chain's CDR3 is CASSYNRVYGYTF. The CDR3 DNA reads TGTGCCAGCAGCTACAACAGGGTCTATGGCTACACCTTC.

The rearrangement joins TRBV11-2 to TRBJ1-2, with a possible D match to TRBD1 (6 bases). CDR1 is SGHAT and CDR2 is FQNNGV in the germline V gene. The CDR3 consists of 15 residues. Trimming took 1 base from V and 0 from J, leaving 9 bases between them. CDR3 in DNA: TGTGCCAGCAGCTTAGTGGGACACGCTAACTATGGCTACACCTTC. Protein: CASSLVGHANYGYTF.

The V call is TRBV30, the J call TRBJ2-7; TRBD1 is a possible D gene (5 bases). V lost 2 bases, J lost 3 bases, and 14 bases lay in between. Germline V CDR1 and CDR2: GTSNPN, SVGIG (reference sequence). CDR3 length equals 14 residues. CDR3 DNA: TGTGCCTGGAGTACCCCGGCAGGGTACTACGAGCAGTACTTC. Translated: CAWSTPAGYYEQYF.

This clone has just one count. J is TRBJ2-1 and V is TRBV18, with a possible D match to TRBD2 (6 bases). This CDR3 region has 16 residues. V lost 2 bases and J lost 9, with 20 bases in between. Germline CDR1 reads KGHSH; CDR2 reads LQKENI. CDR3 in amino acids: CASSPTSAGFSGEQFF. The DNA of the CDR3 is TGTGCCAGCTCACCAACCTCTGCGGGGTTCTCTGGTGAGCAGTTCTTC. Combining the CDR3 with reference TRBV18 and TRBJ2-1 gives the whole variable domain NAGVMQNPRHLVRRRGQEARLRCSPMKGHSHVYWYRQLPEEGLKFMVYLQKENIIDESGMPKERFSAEFPKEGPSILRIQQVVRGDSAAYFCASSPTSAGFSGEQFFGPGTRLTVL.

The chain combines TRBV5-6 with TRBJ1-1; D not certain. Trimming stripped 2 bases from V and 1 base from J, with 6 bases between. CDR1 is SGHDT, CDR2 YYEEEE, per germline. CDR3 length: 13 amino acids. The DNA for the CDR3 is TGTGCCAGCAGCTTAGAGGGGAACACTGAAGCTTTCTTT. Translating it yields CASSLEGNTEAFF. Full variable domain (outside the CDR3, taken from reference TRBV5-6 and TRBJ1-1): DAGVTQSPTHLIKTRGQQVTLRCSPKSGHDTVSWYQQALGQGPQFIFQYYEEEERQRGNFPDRFSGHQFPNYSSELNVNALLLGDSALYLCASSLEGNTEAFFGQGTRLTVV.

This clone was seen a single time. This rearrangement joins TRBV7-6 to TRBJ1-5; TRBD1 matches at 9 bases. This CDR3 is built from 16 residues. From germline, CDR1 is SGHVS and CDR2 FNYEAQ. V trimming: 4 bases; J trimming: 6 bases; junction bases outside the gene matches: 10. CDR3 nucleotide sequence: TGTGCCAGCAGCTCATCTGGGGACAGGGATGGTCAGCCCCAGCATTTT. The encoded protein is CASSSSGDRDGQPQHF. The whole variable domain, remainder taken from reference TRBV7-6 and TRBJ1-5, is GAGVSQSPRYKVTKRGQDVALRCDPISGHVSLYWYRQALGQGPEFLTYFNYEAQQDKSGLPNDRFSAERPEGSISTLTIQRTEQRDSAMYRCASSSSGDRDGQPQHFGDGTRLSIL.

This chain links TRBV9 with TRBJ2-5; D possibly corresponds to TRBD2 (5 bases). This CDR3 contains 15 residues. V was cut by 4 bases and J by 2 bases, with 15 bases left in between. The V gene's germline CDR1 is SGDLS and CDR2 YYNGEE. CDR3 loop: CASSTSGRLQETQYF. CDR3 DNA sequence: TGTGCCAGCAGCACCAGCGGACGGTTACAAGAGACCCAGTACTTC.

The rearrangement uses TRBV29-1 and TRBJ2-3, with TRBD1 identical over 10 bases. The CDR3 length is 14 residues. CDR1 is SQVTM, CDR2 ANQGSEA, per germline. Unmatched junction bases numbered 7, after V lost 7 bases and J lost 3 bases. The CDR3, as DNA: TGCAGCGCCCTGTGGGGACAGGGGACAGATACGCAGTATTTT. Translation gives CSALWGQGTDTQYF.